These T cell receptor beta chains were read from a single sample in a study of T cells in Graves' hyperthyroidism and ophthalmopathy. In TCRdb, the multiplex PCR reads were re-called with MiXCR into one record per CDR3 protein. Seen here are 300,000 to 400,000 distinct CDR3 sequences, approximately 15% observed once, and the top ten hold around 23%. The sample was blood. The receptor source for this set is a woman aged 30 to 39 with Graves' hyperthyroidism. Both conserved end residues are part of each CDR3. Fields, in order: D gene, clone size, V gene, J gene, CDR3 length, CDR3 DNA, CDR3 protein. The D gene is left open where the match is weak. Some rows have no size entry. The others give once, few or many, or a class for an expanded clone.

D gene: NA; clone size: many; V gene: TRBV28; J gene: TRBJ2-7; CDR3 length: 15; CDR3 DNA: NA; CDR3 protein: CASSTSVRGGYEQYF
D gene: NA; clone size: many; V gene: TRBV7-2; J gene: TRBJ1-1; CDR3 length: 14; CDR3 DNA: TGTGCCAGCAGCTTGGTCACCGTGAACACTGAAGCTTTCTTT; CDR3 protein: CASSLVTVNTEAFF
D gene: TRBD1; clone size: many; V gene: TRBV20-1; J gene: TRBJ2-7; CDR3 length: 15; CDR3 DNA: TGCAGTGCTAGAGATCCGGGACAGGTTCATGTCGAGCAGTACTTC; CDR3 protein: CSARDPGQVHVEQYF
D gene: TRBD1; clone size: NA; V gene: TRBV24-1; J gene: TRBJ1-2; CDR3 length: 13; CDR3 DNA: TGTGCCACCAGCCCGACAGGGGAGGTTGGCTACACCTTC; CDR3 protein: CATSPTGEVGYTF
D gene: TRBD2; clone size: NA; V gene: TRBV27; J gene: TRBJ2-5; CDR3 length: 16; CDR3 DNA: TGTGCCAGCAGTTCCCGACTAGCCGAGGAACAAGAGACCCAGTACTTC; CDR3 protein: CASSSRLAEEQETQYF
D gene: NA; clone size: NA; V gene: TRBV7-9; J gene: TRBJ2-6; CDR3 length: 18; CDR3 DNA: TGTGCCAGCAGCTTCCAAGGACTGCTTTTCTCTGGGGCCAACGTCCTGACTTTC; CDR3 protein: CASSFQGLLFSGANVLTF
D gene: NA; clone size: few; V gene: TRBV20-1; J gene: TRBJ2-5; CDR3 length: 13; CDR3 DNA: TGCAGTGCTTCAGGGGCAGGGAAAGAGACCCAGTACTTC; CDR3 protein: CSASGAGKETQYF
D gene: NA; clone size: NA; V gene: TRBV19; J gene: TRBJ2-7; CDR3 length: 14; CDR3 DNA: TGTGCCAGTAGCCTGGATGGGGAAACCTACGAGCAGTACTTC; CDR3 protein: CASSLDGETYEQYF
D gene: TRBD2; clone size: NA; V gene: TRBV29-1; J gene: TRBJ2-2; CDR3 length: 16; CDR3 DNA: TGCAGCGTTGCCCCCGGACTAGCGGGAGCTAACGGGGAGCTGTTTTTT; CDR3 protein: CSVAPGLAGANGELFF
D gene: TRBD1; clone size: many; V gene: TRBV12-3/TRBV12-4; J gene: TRBJ2-4; CDR3 length: 16; CDR3 DNA: TGTGCCAGCAGTTTGAACAGGGGTATCCAAGTAAACATTCAGTACTTC; CDR3 protein: CASSLNRGIQVNIQYF
D gene: NA; clone size: NA; V gene: TRBV6-1; J gene: TRBJ1-5; CDR3 length: 16; CDR3 DNA: TGTGCCAGCAAATCCTTTCAGGGCGCTCGGGATCAGCCCCAGCATTTT; CDR3 protein: CASKSFQGARDQPQHF